This entry features one T cell receptor beta chain sequence. These data originate in a study of blood T cell repertoires in COVID-19. V dropped 3 bases and J dropped 11 bases, with 13 bases sitting between them. The CDR3 extends over 12 amino acids. Germline-derived CDR1 and CDR2 are SEHNR and FQNEAQ (reference sequence). Measured with immunoSEQ multiplex PCR; TCRdb has only the in-frame clones, and not every one. The sample carries approximately 210,000 clones, around 82% recorded once. Sequenced sample: peripheral blood. The receptor was isolated from a woman aged 40 to 50 with active or convalescent COVID-19. V gene TRBV7-9 combines with J gene TRBJ1-1; D is undetermined. In nucleotides, the CDR3 is TGTGCCAGCAGCTTTTATGGTAACACGGCTTTCTTT. As protein: CASSFYGNTAFF.